The following is a T cell receptor (beta chain) sequence with its context. This entry belongs to a study of human T cells and chemical hapten exposure. This CDR3 comprises 15 residues. The ends were cut back, 0 bases at V and 2 bases at J, with 9 bases in the middle. CDR1 is KGHSH and CDR2 is LQKENI in the germline V gene. Indicated time point: pre-sensitization, week 0. Specified treatment: therapeutic diphenylcyclopropenone sensitization with weekly scalp DPC. Via MiXCR, TCRdb re-called the RACE reads, giving one row per CDR3 protein. The sample comprises tens of thousands of distinct CDR3 sequences, approximately 9.9% of which are singletons, and roughly 5.2% rests with the top ten.

The source is a woman aged 50 to 65 with alopecia areata. Some clones in this sample may be carry-over from other donors' samples. The chain couples TRBV18 to TRBJ2-3, with D maybe TRBD1 (5 bases). The material was whole blood, obtained in connection with sensitization to the hapten diphenylcyclopropenone (DPC). CDR3 residues: CASSPPGAHTDTQYF. CDR3 DNA sequence: TGTGCCAGCTCACCACCTGGGGCCCACACAGATACGCAGTATTTT.